A single sample gave rise to the 13 T cell receptor beta chains below, sequenced in a study of blood T cell repertoires in COVID-19. Here immunoSEQ multiplex PCR was the method, and the copy in TCRdb shows in-frame clones only, minus some. The sample shows about 230,000 clones, 80% to 85% of them seen only once. Sequencing was carried out using peripheral blood. These TCRs come from a man aged 35-49 years with acute or convalescent COVID-19.

The chain joins TRBV4-1 to TRBJ1-1; no reliable D call. The germline gives CDR1 MGHRA, CDR2 YSYEKL. Between the trimmed V and J ends, which lost 6 bases and 0 bases, there was a span of 14 bases. This CDR3 is built from 15 residues. Written as DNA, the CDR3 is TGCGCCAGCAGGCTACGTACAGAGATGAACACTGAAGCTTTCTTT. It translates to CASRLRTEMNTEAFF.

The chain combines TRBV7-2 with TRBJ2-3; 9 nucleotides align to TRBD2. CDR1 is SGHTA and CDR2 is FQGNSA in the germline V gene. CDR3 length equals 17 residues. J was trimmed by 5 bases and V by 5 bases; bases with no gene match: 14. CDR3 amino acids: CASSPSPGLADGDTQYF. CDR3 sequence (DNA): TGTGCCAGCAGCCCAAGCCCGGGACTAGCAGACGGAGATACGCAGTATTTT.

The CDR3 DNA sequence: TGTGCCAGCAGCCGCGGGAAGAACACTGAAGCTTTCTTT. Encoded protein: CASSRGKNTEAFF. The genes are TRBV7-2 and TRBJ1-1; D remains unclear. This CDR3 spans 13 amino acids. Germline CDR1 and CDR2: SGHTA and FQGNSA. V lost 5 bases and J lost 1, with 8 bases in between.

The sample holds one count of this clone. The chain combines TRBV5-1 with TRBJ2-1, with 7 bases fitting TRBD1. The germline V gene encodes CDR1 SGHRS and CDR2 YFSETQ. The CDR3 is 15 residues long. V shed 1 base, J shed 9 bases, and the junction held 10 bases outside the gene matches. CDR3: CASSLKQGYTGEQFF. DNA of the CDR3: TGCGCCAGCAGCTTGAAACAGGGGTATACGGGTGAGCAGTTCTTC. Full variable domain (missing parts from reference TRBV5-1 and TRBJ2-1): KAGVTQTPRYLIKTRGQQVTLSCSPISGHRSVSWYQQTPGQGLQFLFEYFSETQRNKGNFPGRFSGRQFSNSRSEMNVSTLELGDSALYLCASSLKQGYTGEQFFGPGTRLTVL.

This rearrangement joins TRBV18 to TRBJ2-2; 9 nucleotides align to TRBD1. V dropped 6 bases and J dropped 3; count of bases not matched to a gene: 5. Per the germline V gene, CDR1 is KGHSH and CDR2 is LQKENI. CDR3 length: 15 residues. The CDR3 bases are TGTGCCAGCTCGCTACAGGGGGCGGACACCGGGGAGCTGTTTTTT. It specifies CASSLQGADTGELFF. Together with reference TRBV18 and TRBJ2-2, the CDR3 gives the full variable domain: NAGVMQNPRHLVRRRGQEARLRCSPMKGHSHVYWYRQLPEEGLKFMVYLQKENIIDESGMPKERFSAEFPKEGPSILRIQQVVRGDSAAYFCASSLQGADTGELFFGEGSRLTVL.

The CDR3 region has the DNA TGTGCCAGCAGCCCCCGGGACAGGGTTGGCAACACCATATATTTT. It is translated as CASSPRDRVGNTIYF. The V and J genes are TRBV9 and TRBJ1-3, with TRBD1 identical over 9 bases. The CDR3 extends over 15 amino acids. With V trimmed by 4 bases and J by 7 bases, 9 bases remained unmatched. The germline V gene encodes CDR1 SGDLS and CDR2 YYNGEE.

A few counts support this clone. This chain links TRBV6-1 with TRBJ1-2, with unresolved D. The CDR3 runs to 18 residues. CDR1 MNHNS and CDR2 SASEGT come from the germline V gene. Deletions cut 1 base from V and 4 bases from J, with 22 bases between. This CDR3 reads CASSEEGRAAGALYGYTF. Written as DNA, the CDR3 is TGTGCCAGCAGTGAAGAGGGTCGGGCAGCGGGAGCGCTCTATGGCTACACCTTC.

The rearrangement joins TRBV19 to TRBJ1-2, with 9 bases matching TRBD1. The trim removed 6 bases at V and 9 bases at J, leaving 11 bases unmatched. CDR3 length equals 14 residues. The V gene's germline CDR1 is LNHDA and CDR2 SQIVND (reference sequence). CDR3 DNA: TGTGCCAGTAGGGCCGGGACAGGGACTATGAGCTACACCTTC. The encoded protein is CASRAGTGTMSYTF.

The rearrangement joins TRBV15 to TRBJ1-3; perhaps TRBD1 as D (5 bases). Germline loops: CDR1 LNHNV, CDR2 YYDKDF (reference sequence). The V end was cut by 2 bases, the J end by 3 bases, with 17 bases between. CDR3 length: 17 amino acids. Here the CDR3 DNA reads TGTGCCACCAGCAGATTCCAAACGAGGACACTTGGAAACACCATATATTTT. It encodes CATSRFQTRTLGNTIYF.

This chain links TRBV18 with TRBJ1-1; D unclear. With 3 bases removed from V and 4 bases from J, the gap between germline ends came to 18 bases. Germline CDR1 KGHSH, CDR2 LQKENI. CDR3 size: 16 residues. This chain's CDR3 is CASSPEAMGWGTEAFF. In DNA form, the CDR3 reads TGTGCCAGCTCACCGGAGGCGATGGGGTGGGGCACTGAAGCTTTCTTT.

V is TRBV18 and J is TRBJ2-3; maybe TRBD2 (6 bases). Trimming took 6 bases from V and 10 from J, leaving 17 bases between them. This CDR3 spans 13 amino acids. The V gene's germline CDR1 is KGHSH and CDR2 LQKENI. CDR3 sequence: CASSLWGLWAQYF. Written as DNA, the CDR3 is TGTGCCAGCTCCCTTTGGGGACTGTGGGCGCAGTATTTT.

The chain uses TRBV7-6 and TRBJ2-7; 14 bases align to TRBD2. The CDR3 totals 15 residues. J gave up 5 bases and V 5 bases, and 5 bases lay outside the gene matches. Germline V lookup: CDR1 SGHVS, CDR2 FNYEAQ. The CDR3 nucleotides read TGTGCCAGCAGCCTTGGGACTAGCGGGAGCCACGAGCAGTACTTC. Translated, it gives CASSLGTSGSHEQYF.

This clone showed up many times. The chain recombines TRBV5-5 with TRBJ2-6; 7 positions match TRBD1. Germline assignment: CDR1 SGHKS and CDR2 YYEKEE (reference sequence). The CDR3 consists of 15 residues. J gave up 0 bases and V 5 bases, and 2 bases lay outside the gene matches. CDR3 DNA: TGTGCCAGCAGTCGGGACAGCTCTGGGGCCAACGTCCTGACTTTC. This encodes CASSRDSSGANVLTF.